This T cell receptor (beta chain) is drawn from a study of T cell responses to AZD1222 COVID-19 vaccine. Findings of the study overall: Within unmutated variant regions lay the reported targets of nearly half of spike-specific TCRs. Without day 14 samples, only post-peak T cell repertoires were studied. Following two doses of AZD1222, Spike-specific TCR breadth and depth rose.

The CDR3 has 15 residues. Germline loops: CDR1 MNHNS, CDR2 SASEGT. V shed 2 bases and J shed 1 base, with 9 bases lying between them. With regard to this clone: The antigen is undetermined.

Profiling relied on immunoSEQ multiplex PCR, and the TCRdb table lists in-frame clones only, not all of them. The table lists over 85,000 clones, roughly 92% of them singletons. Both about-4-week and about-12-week second-dose recipients were combined. The chain employs TRBV6-1 and TRBJ2-1; possible D gene TRBD2, 6 bases. The sample was peripheral blood, taken 28 days after the second AZD1222 dose. The clonotype comes from an adult who received the AZD1222 COVID-19 vaccine. The CDR3 nucleotides read TGTGCCAGCAGTGAATCTCGGGGGTCCTACAATGAGCAGTTCTTC. Amino acids: CASSESRGSYNEQFF.